The 18 T cell receptor beta chains below come from one sample, sequenced in a study of T-cell reconstitution after alpha-beta-depleted transplantation in children. Construction of the TCRbeta library involved unique molecular identifiers. TCRdb independently ran MiXCR on the PCR reads; one entry per CDR3 protein. The sample contains 450,000 to 600,000 distinct CDR3 sequences, around 18% of which appear only once. Sequenced material: PBMCs from the stem cell graft donor, taken from the stem cell graft. The receptors shown here come from a human donor who donated a stem cell graft to a child with acute lymphoblastic leukemia.

The chain uses TRBV7-3 and TRBJ2-1; TRBD1 might be the D (7 bases). V was trimmed by 4 bases and J by 6 bases, leaving 16 bases between them. Germline CDR1 is SGHTA and CDR2 is FQGTGA. This CDR3 region has 15 residues. The CDR3 DNA follows: TGTGCCAGCAGCTCAGGGGGACTTACTATCAATGAGCAGTTCTTC. Translation: CASSSGGLTINEQFF.

The chain is built from TRBV4-1 and TRBJ2-3, with D perhaps TRBD2 (5 bases). The germline V and J ends were trimmed by 1 base and 2 bases, with 10 bases remaining between them. The germline V gene has CDR1 MGHRA and CDR2 YSYEKL. The CDR3 is made up of 15 amino acids. This CDR3 is CASSQVGKYTDTQYF. In DNA, the CDR3 is TGCGCCAGCAGCCAAGTCGGGAAGTACACAGATACGCAGTATTTT.

This clonotype appeared a few times. The CDR3 sequence is CATSGEQRPYEQYF. The CDR3 nucleotides are TGTGCCACCAGCGGGGAACAGCGACCATACGAGCAGTACTTC. This sequence joins TRBV15 and TRBJ2-7; D not certain. V was clipped by 5 bases and J by 4 bases, with 15 bases between them. Germline V CDR1 and CDR2: LNHNV, YYDKDF (reference sequence). The CDR3 contains 14 residues.

This clonotype was recorded a few times. The chain recombines TRBV3-1 with TRBJ2-7; 7 nucleotides align to TRBD2. The germline V gene has CDR1 LGHDT and CDR2 YNNKEL (reference sequence). Unmatched junction bases numbered 10, after V lost 6 bases and J lost 2 bases. CDR3 size: 15 residues. The DNA for the CDR3 is TGTGCCAGCAGTCTTGGACTAGGACTTACCTACGAGCAGTACTTC. Translation gives CASSLGLGLTYEQYF.

This clonotype was seen more than once but under ten times. The CDR3 loop reads CSASFTGGDTGELFF. The CDR3 DNA reads as TGCAGTGCTAGTTTCACAGGGGGCGACACCGGGGAGCTGTTTTTT. The V and J genes are TRBV20-1 and TRBJ2-2; 9 bases align to TRBD1. Trimming removed 3 bases from V and 3 bases from J; junction bases left unmatched: 5. The CDR3 length is 15 residues. Looked up from germline, CDR1 is DFQATT and CDR2 is SNEGSKA (reference sequence).

The chain couples TRBV3-1 to TRBJ2-5, with 8 nucleotides matching TRBD2. Germline V CDR1 and CDR2: LGHDT, YNNKEL (reference sequence). The CDR3 contains 14 residues. Trimming took 4 bases from V and 2 from J; bases not matched to a gene: 3. Here the CDR3 DNA reads TGTGCCAGCAGCCGCGGGGGGACACAAGAGACCCAGTACTTC. This gives the protein CASSRGGTQETQYF.

This chain connects TRBV20-1 to TRBJ1-6; D may be TRBD1 (6 bases). The V end was cut by 3 bases, the J end by 3 bases, with 21 bases between. The CDR3 is made up of 18 amino acids. The germline V gene has CDR1 DFQATT and CDR2 SNEGSKA (reference sequence). The CDR3 loop reads CSARVGTPTQHYNSPLHF. The CDR3 coding sequence is TGCAGTGCTAGGGTCGGGACACCCACACAACACTATAATTCACCCCTCCACTTT.

The chain carries TRBV19 and TRBJ2-7; unclear D gene. V dropped 6 bases and J dropped 7 bases, with 16 bases sitting between them. From germline, CDR1 is LNHDA and CDR2 SQIVND (reference sequence). CDR3 length: 13 amino acids. The CDR3: CASSPFSGREQYF. DNA of the CDR3: TGTGCCAGTAGCCCCTTCTCCGGGCGGGAGCAGTACTTC.

The table lists this clonotype with a few counts. The V gene is TRBV9, the J gene TRBJ2-1; 7 positions match TRBD1. With 6 bases clipped from V and 4 bases from J, the junction kept 7 bases outside the gene matches. The CDR3 is made up of 14 amino acids. The germline CDR1 and CDR2 sequences are SGDLS and YYNGEE. In nucleotides, the CDR3 is TGTGCCAGCACCAAGGGGGCTACATACAATGAGCAGTTCTTC. Its protein product is CASTKGATYNEQFF. The full variable domain, in which reference TRBV9 and TRBJ2-1 provide the parts outside the CDR3, is DSGVTQTPKHLITATGQRVTLRCSPRSGDLSVYWYQQSLDQGLQFLIQYYNGEERAKGNILERFSAQQFPDLHSELNLSSLELGDSALYFCASTKGATYNEQFFGPGTRLTVL.

In this sample, this clonotype turned up many times. The chain uses TRBV5-1 and TRBJ1-2, with D possibly matching TRBD1 (5 bases). The germline CDR1 and CDR2 sequences are SGHRS and YFSETQ. The germline V and J ends were trimmed by 0 bases and 6 bases, with 6 bases remaining between them. The CDR3 is made up of 12 amino acids. The CDR3 is CASSLEGDGYTF. Written as DNA, the CDR3 is TGCGCCAGCAGCTTGGAAGGGGATGGCTACACCTTC.

For this clonotype: The DNA is omitted, as the CDR3 cannot be located on it reliably, and the CDR3 follows TCRdb's listing. V gene TRBV11-1 combines with J gene TRBJ2-7; the D call in the table, TRBD2, was not verified against the DNA. Germline CDR1 and CDR2: SGHAT and FQDESV (reference sequence). The CDR3 adds up to 17 amino acids, both ends counted. The CDR3 sequence is CASSLRQGPLERDEQYF.

This rearrangement joins TRBV7-9 to TRBJ2-1; D is tentatively TRBD1 or TRBD2 (5 bases each). Germline V lookup: CDR1 SEHNR, CDR2 FQNEAQ (reference sequence). V lost 0 bases and J lost 6, with 9 bases in between. This CDR3 is built from 14 residues. The CDR3 reads CASSLAGPSNEQFF. CDR3 coding DNA: TGTGCCAGCAGCTTAGCGGGACCGTCCAATGAGCAGTTCTTC. Full variable domain (remainder filled in from reference TRBV7-9 and TRBJ2-1): DTGVSQNPRHKITKRGQNVTFRCDPISEHNRLYWYRQTLGQGPEFLTYFQNEAQLEKSRLLSDRFSAERPKGSFSTLEIQRTEQGDSAMYLCASSLAGPSNEQFFGPGTRLTVL.

The rearrangement uses TRBV5-5 and TRBJ2-1; 10 nucleotides agree with TRBD1. The length of the CDR3 is 16 residues. Germline assignment: CDR1 SGHKS and CDR2 YYEKEE (reference sequence). J was trimmed by 8 bases and V by 2 bases; bases with no gene match: 10. DNA for the CDR3: TGTGCCAGCAGCTTAGGACCGGGACAGGGGAAGTATGAGCAGTTCTTC. Protein product: CASSLGPGQGKYEQFF. Complete variable domain (other parts from reference TRBV5-5 and TRBJ2-1): DAGVTQSPTHLIKTRGQQVTLRCSPISGHKSVSWYQQVLGQGPQFIFQYYEKEERGRGNFPDRFSARQFPNYSSELNVNALLLGDSALYLCASSLGPGQGKYEQFFGPGTRLTVL.

This clonotype was observed a few times. The chain has TRBV12-3 or TRBV12-4 and TRBJ2-6; 13 bases line up with TRBD2. The V gene end was trimmed by 5 bases and the J gene end by 3 bases; junction bases not matched to a gene: 13. The CDR3 runs to 20 residues. DNA of the CDR3: TGTGCCAGCAGTGCCCCACCCGGACTAGCGGGAGTTTATGGGGCCAACGTCCTGACTTTC. Amino acids: CASSAPPGLAGVYGANVLTF.

The rearrangement links TRBV12-3 or TRBV12-4 to TRBJ2-5, with no clear D. The CDR3 is 13 residues long. V dropped 5 bases and J dropped 7 bases, with 14 bases sitting between them. The CDR3 DNA reads as TGTGCCAGCAGTGGGCCTCCTTTATGGACCCAGTACTTC. Translated, it gives CASSGPPLWTQYF.

This chain joins TRBV6-1 and TRBJ2-1; TRBD2 agrees at 9 bases. The CDR3 length is 16 residues. The trim removed 6 bases at V and 4 bases at J, leaving 10 bases unmatched. From germline, CDR1 is MNHNS and CDR2 SASEGT. The CDR3 DNA reads as TGTGCCAGCAGAATACTTAGCGGGAGCTCATACAATGAGCAGTTCTTC. Translation: CASRILSGSSYNEQFF.

The chain employs TRBV6-1 and TRBJ2-7; weak D call: TRBD1 (6 bases). The CDR3 spans 15 residues. Germline loops: CDR1 MNHNS, CDR2 SASEGT. V lost 5 bases and J lost 0, with 14 bases in between. CDR3 sequence reads: CASSRRTVYSYEQYF. CDR3 nucleotide sequence: TGTGCCAGCAGTAGAAGGACAGTTTACTCCTACGAGCAGTACTTC.

V gene TRBV5-1 combines with J gene TRBJ2-7, with TRBD2 matching over 15 bases. This CDR3 region has 16 residues. V dropped 4 bases and J dropped 0; count of bases not matched to a gene: 2. Germline lookup yields CDR1 SGHRS and CDR2 YFSETQ. This chain's CDR3 is CASSGLAGGFSYEQYF. The DNA for the CDR3 is TGCGCCAGCAGCGGACTAGCGGGAGGGTTCTCCTACGAGCAGTACTTC. The whole variable domain, filled in from reference TRBV5-1 and TRBJ2-7, reads KAGVTQTPRYLIKTRGQQVTLSCSPISGHRSVSWYQQTPGQGLQFLFEYFSETQRNKGNFPGRFSGRQFSNSRSEMNVSTLELGDSALYLCASSGLAGGFSYEQYFGPGTRLTVT.